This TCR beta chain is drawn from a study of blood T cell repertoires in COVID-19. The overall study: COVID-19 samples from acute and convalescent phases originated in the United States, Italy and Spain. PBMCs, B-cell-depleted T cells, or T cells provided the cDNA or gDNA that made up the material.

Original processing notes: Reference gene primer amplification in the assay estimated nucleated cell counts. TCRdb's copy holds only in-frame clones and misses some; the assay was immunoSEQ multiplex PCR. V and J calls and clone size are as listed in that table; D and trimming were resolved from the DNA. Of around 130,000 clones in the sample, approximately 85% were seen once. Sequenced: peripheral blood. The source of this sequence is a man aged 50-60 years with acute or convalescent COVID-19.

For the CDR3, the DNA is TGTGCCAGCAGCGTAGCCGGGACTGCCTACGAGCAGTACTTC. It encodes CASSVAGTAYEQYF. This sequence joins TRBV9 and TRBJ2-7, with D possibly matching TRBD2 (6 bases). Between the trimmed V and J ends, which lost 0 bases and 2 bases, there was a span of 9 bases. There are 14 residues in the CDR3. Germline loops: CDR1 SGDLS, CDR2 YYNGEE.